The sequence of this T cell receptor beta chain was determined in a study of blood T cell repertoires in COVID-19. Measured with immunoSEQ multiplex PCR; TCRdb has only the in-frame clones, and not every one. The sample includes under 65,000 clones, approximately 86% of them seen just once. Per the germline V gene, CDR1 is SGHRS and CDR2 is YFSETQ. V was trimmed by 2 bases and J by 4 bases, leaving 13 bases between them. The CDR3 has 15 amino acids. The chain carries TRBV5-1 and TRBJ1-3; no clear D gene. This sequence originates from a man aged 60 to 69 with acute or convalescent COVID-19. Sequencing used peripheral blood. Written as DNA, the CDR3 is TGCGCCAGCAGCTTCACCCCCGGGAAAGGAAACACCATATATTTT. It is translated as CASSFTPGKGNTIYF. The whole variable domain, filled in from reference TRBV5-1 and TRBJ1-3, reads KAGVTQTPRYLIKTRGQQVTLSCSPISGHRSVSWYQQTPGQGLQFLFEYFSETQRNKGNFPGRFSGRQFSNSRSEMNVSTLELGDSALYLCASSFTPGKGNTIYFGEGSWLTVV.